Below are 18 T cell receptor beta chains sequenced from a single sample in a study of blood T cell repertoires in COVID-19. The repertoire was sequenced with immunoSEQ multiplex PCR; TCRdb's copy has only in-frame clones and lacks some. The sample shows about 150,000 clones, approximately 88% of them seen only once. The specimen was PBMCs or T cells enriched from blood (not recorded which). These receptors came from a man between 65 and 85 years old who had been exposed to COVID-19.

The rearrangement joins TRBV28 to TRBJ1-1; D gene unclear. Germline loops: CDR1 MDHEN, CDR2 SYDVKM. CDR3 length equals 14 residues. V gave up 7 bases and J gave up 1 base, with 13 bases separating them. The CDR3 spells CASTLGSTNTEAFF. CDR3 sequence (DNA): TGTGCCAGCACACTAGGGTCTACGAACACTGAAGCTTTCTTT.

The gene calls are TRBV7-2 and TRBJ2-1; 8 positions match TRBD2. The CDR3 sequence is 15 residues long. In germline, CDR1 is SGHTA, CDR2 FQGNSA. Trimming at V came to 3 bases and at J to 3 bases, leaving 4 bases not matched to a gene. The CDR3 bases are TGTGCCAGCAGCTTGATTCGGGGGGGCTACAATGAGCAGTTCTTC. The encoded protein is CASSLIRGGYNEQFF.

This clone was seen a single time. The rearrangement uses TRBV3-1 (or the pseudogene TRBV3-2) and TRBJ2-1; maybe TRBD2 (5 bases). Germline V gene data show CDR1 as LGHDT and CDR2 as YNNKEL (reference sequence). Deletions cut 4 bases from V and 4 bases from J, with 11 bases between. The CDR3 covers 14 residues. CDR3 coding DNA: TGTGCCAGCAGCCCGAGTGGGAGTTACAATGAGCAGTTCTTC. This sequence encodes CASSPSGSYNEQFF.

V is TRBV29-1 and J is TRBJ2-5; a weak D match, TRBD1 (5 bases). This CDR3 spans 14 amino acids. Trimming took 0 bases from V and 3 from J, leaving 11 bases between them. Germline V lookup: CDR1 SQVTM, CDR2 ANQGSEA. CDR3 coding DNA: TGCAGCGTTGAAGATGGACCAGGGAAAGAGACCCAGTACTTC. Its translation: CSVEDGPGKETQYF.

The J gene is TRBJ2-7, the V gene TRBV14; TRBD2 matches 14 bases. The CDR3 is 14 residues long. The germline V gene has CDR1 SGHDN and CDR2 FVKESK. J lost 5 bases, V lost 4 bases, and 1 base had no gene match. The CDR3 here is CASSLGLAGDEQYF. CDR3 nucleotides: TGTGCCAGCAGCCTGGGACTAGCGGGAGACGAGCAGTACTTC.

Only a few counts were recorded for this clone. This chain uses TRBV19 with TRBJ1-5, with 8 bases matching TRBD1. This CDR3 is built from 15 residues. Trimming removed 6 bases from V and 2 bases from J; junction bases left unmatched: 6. The germline V gene encodes CDR1 LNHDA and CDR2 SQIVND (reference sequence). The CDR3 here is CASRAGGLGNQPQHF. In nucleotides, the CDR3 is TGTGCCAGTAGAGCAGGGGGCTTGGGCAATCAGCCCCAGCATTTT.

The chain carries TRBV28 and TRBJ2-1, with D possibly matching TRBD1 (6 bases). The V gene lost 5 bases and the J gene lost 2 bases, with 10 bases spanning the gap. The CDR3 contains 14 residues. Germline V gives CDR1 MDHEN, CDR2 SYDVKM. The DNA of the CDR3 is TGTGCCAGCAGTCGACAGGAGACCTACAATGAGCAGTTCTTC. This gives the protein CASSRQETYNEQFF.

The rearrangement joins TRBV5-4 to TRBJ2-7; 7 bases match TRBD2. The germline V gene encodes CDR1 SGHNT and CDR2 YYREEE (reference sequence). This CDR3 has 17 amino acids. Germline trimming cut 0 bases from V and 1 base from J; bases unmatched to any gene: 10. As DNA, the CDR3 is TGTGCCAGCAGCTTGGAGTCTATTGGGAGGGGATCCTACGAGCAGTACTTC. The encoded protein is CASSLESIGRGSYEQYF.

The chain joins TRBV6-1 to TRBJ1-5; D not certain. The V and J ends lost 3 bases and 0 bases respectively, with 12 bases between them. The CDR3 is made up of 16 amino acids. CDR1 and CDR2 from the germline V gene are MNHNS and SASEGT. The CDR3 reads CASSDGPVVSNQPQHF. CDR3 in DNA: TGTGCCAGCAGTGATGGGCCGGTAGTTAGCAATCAGCCCCAGCATTTT.

V is TRBV30 and J is TRBJ2-1; possibly TRBD2 for D (5 bases). The V end lost 0 bases, the J end lost 0 bases, and 9 bases lay between the germline ends. This CDR3 spans 15 amino acids. Germline lookup yields CDR1 GTSNPN and CDR2 SVGIG (reference sequence). In DNA, the CDR3 is TGTGCCTGGAGTGTAAAGCGGAGCTCCTACAATGAGCAGTTCTTC. Residues: CAWSVKRSSYNEQFF.

The rearrangement uses TRBV29-1 and TRBJ1-1; TRBD1 aligns across 7 bases. Germline V gene sequence: CDR1 SQVTM, CDR2 ANQGSEA. This CDR3 has 16 residues. V was pared by 6 bases and J by 1 base, with 14 bases of the junction left unmatched. CDR3 sequence reads: CSVNLLGQPPNTEAFF. The CDR3 nucleotides are TGCAGCGTCAACCTCCTGGGACAGCCACCGAACACTGAAGCTTTCTTT.

In its sample, this clone was seen a few times. This rearrangement joins TRBV7-2 to TRBJ1-4, with a tentative D call TRBD1 (6 bases). CDR3 length: 14 residues. Per the germline V gene, CDR1 is SGHTA and CDR2 is FQGNSA. Trimming left V 7 bases short and J 6 bases short, with 15 bases between. This CDR3 is CASTQQGKHEKLFF. CDR3 DNA: TGTGCCAGCACCCAACAGGGCAAGCATGAAAAACTGTTTTTT.

The V and J genes are TRBV7-9 and TRBJ1-1, with D possibly being TRBD1 (5 bases). This CDR3 region has 13 residues. Looked up from germline, CDR1 is SEHNR and CDR2 is FQNEAQ (reference sequence). V lost 5 bases to trimming and J lost 6 bases, with 13 bases between them. Written as DNA, the CDR3 is TGTGCCAGCAGCCCACTCACGGGGGCTGAAGCTTTCTTT. Amino acids: CASSPLTGAEAFF.

This clone was seen more than once but under ten times. The chain couples TRBV19 to TRBJ2-1; 8 bases are a match to TRBD1. The J segment lost 13 bases and the V segment lost 6 bases, leaving 11 bases of the junction unmatched. Germline assignment: CDR1 LNHDA and CDR2 SQIVND (reference sequence). The length of the CDR3 is 13 residues. The CDR3, as DNA: TGTGCCAGTAGATCTGACAGGGGCAGCAGACAGTTCTTC. This translates into CASRSDRGSRQFF.

V gene TRBV10-3 combines with J gene TRBJ1-3; D remains ambiguous. CDR1 is ENHRY and CDR2 is SYGVKD in the germline V gene. CDR3 length equals 17 residues. V gave up 0 bases and J gave up 1 base, with 13 bases separating them. The CDR3 sequence: CAISESTRRNSGNTIYF. The CDR3 DNA sequence: TGTGCCATCAGTGAGTCGACTCGGAGGAATTCTGGAAACACCATATATTTT.

The chain couples TRBV12-3 or TRBV12-4 to TRBJ1-1; 10 bases agree with TRBD1. V lost 8 bases to trimming and J lost 3 bases; unmatched junction nucleotides: 3. CDR3 length: 13 amino acids. DNA for the CDR3: TGTGCCAGCCGGGGACAGGGGTACACTGAAGCTTTCTTT. This sequence encodes CASRGQGYTEAFF.

The chain is built from TRBV27 and TRBJ2-5; 9 positions match TRBD2. The V gene end was trimmed by 5 bases and the J gene end by 5 bases; junction bases not matched to a gene: 12. Per germline, CDR1 MNHEY and CDR2 SMNVEV (reference sequence). CDR3 length equals 16 residues. The CDR3 reads CASSPRGREGLETQYF. CDR3 DNA sequence: TGTGCCAGCAGTCCTCGGGGGCGGGAGGGCCTGGAGACCCAGTACTTC.

This chain joins TRBV5-8 and TRBJ2-2; 7 bases align to TRBD2. Germline-derived CDR1 and CDR2 are SGHTS and YDEGEE. This CDR3 comprises 16 residues. With 6 bases clipped from V and 2 bases from J, the junction kept 10 bases outside the gene matches. CDR3 coding DNA: TGTGCCAGCACCCACCTGGGAGGGGCAAACACCGGGGAGCTGTTTTTT. Its protein product is CASTHLGGANTGELFF.